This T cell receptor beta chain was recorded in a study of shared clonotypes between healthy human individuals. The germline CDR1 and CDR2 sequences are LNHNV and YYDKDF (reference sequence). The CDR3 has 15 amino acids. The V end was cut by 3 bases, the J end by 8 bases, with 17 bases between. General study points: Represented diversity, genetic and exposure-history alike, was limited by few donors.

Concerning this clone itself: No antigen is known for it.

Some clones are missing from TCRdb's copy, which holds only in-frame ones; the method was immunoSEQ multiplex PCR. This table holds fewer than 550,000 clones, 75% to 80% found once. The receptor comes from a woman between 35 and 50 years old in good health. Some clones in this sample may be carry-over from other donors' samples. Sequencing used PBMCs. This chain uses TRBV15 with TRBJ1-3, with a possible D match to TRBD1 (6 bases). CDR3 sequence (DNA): TGTGCCACCAGCAGGTACAGGGAAATGGGAGACACCATATATTTT. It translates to CATSRYREMGDTIYF.